The rows below give T cell receptor beta chains drawn from one sample of a study of T cell repertoires in cytomegalovirus infection. These receptors lack a known antigen. TCRdb analysed the reads with MiXCR anew, one entry per CDR3 protein. The sample lists about half a million distinct CDR3 sequences, 25% to 35% occurring once. This specimen was cultured PBMCs, taken from culture after CMV antigen stimulation. The origin of the receptors is a human donor in good health (CMV status not recorded). Some clones in this sample may be carry-over from other donors' samples. Both conserved end residues are trimmed from each CDR3. A D gene is named only where the DNA matches it firmly.

V gene: TRBV6-6; D gene: TRBD1; CDR3 protein: ASSYSPGGGETQY
V gene: TRBV7-2; D gene: .; CDR3 protein: ASSLAGQGQGYT
V gene: TRBV2; D gene: .; CDR3 protein: ASSELNSGGGELF
V gene: TRBV5-4; D gene: .; CDR3 protein: ASSLGLGESSYEQY
V gene: TRBV7-9; D gene: .; CDR3 protein: ASSLGAGFNEKLF
V gene: TRBV20-1; D gene: TRBD2; CDR3 protein: SARNSGTQAPDTQY
V gene: TRBV28; D gene: TRBD1; CDR3 protein: ASSWPPGTGDYGYT
V gene: TRBV18; D gene: TRBD1; CDR3 protein: ASSPDRGQYQPQH
V gene: TRBV7-3; D gene: .; CDR3 protein: ASSLMGGTGELF
V gene: TRBV7-9; D gene: .; CDR3 protein: ASSPSPGYQPQH
V gene: TRBV11-2; D gene: TRBD2; CDR3 protein: ASSAFSGSTNNEQF
V gene: TRBV7-2; D gene: TRBD2; CDR3 protein: ASSLSGLASGTQY
V gene: TRBV28; D gene: .; CDR3 protein: ASSLLGNSNNEQF
V gene: TRBV7-8; D gene: .; CDR3 protein: ASSLAIGGSTDTQY
V gene: TRBV12-3/TRBV12-4; D gene: .; CDR3 protein: ASSFGMRASSTDTQY
V gene: TRBV7-9; D gene: .; CDR3 protein: ASSLSGEFVGYGYT
V gene: TRBV6-6; D gene: .; CDR3 protein: ASSYAQANEKLF
V gene: TRBV29-1; D gene: .; CDR3 protein: SVAWSSGNTIY